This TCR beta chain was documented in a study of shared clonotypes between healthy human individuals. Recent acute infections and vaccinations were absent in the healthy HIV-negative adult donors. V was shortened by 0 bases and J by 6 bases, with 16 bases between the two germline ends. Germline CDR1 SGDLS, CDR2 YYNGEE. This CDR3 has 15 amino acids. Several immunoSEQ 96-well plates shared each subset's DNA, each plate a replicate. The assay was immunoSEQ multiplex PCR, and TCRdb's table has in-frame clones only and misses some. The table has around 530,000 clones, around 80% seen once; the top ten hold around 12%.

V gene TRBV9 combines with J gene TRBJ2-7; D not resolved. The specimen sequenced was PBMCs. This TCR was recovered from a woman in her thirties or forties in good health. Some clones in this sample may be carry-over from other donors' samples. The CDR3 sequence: CASSVAPAAVAEQYF. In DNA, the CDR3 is TGTGCCAGCAGCGTAGCTCCCGCCGCGGTGGCCGAGCAGTACTTC.